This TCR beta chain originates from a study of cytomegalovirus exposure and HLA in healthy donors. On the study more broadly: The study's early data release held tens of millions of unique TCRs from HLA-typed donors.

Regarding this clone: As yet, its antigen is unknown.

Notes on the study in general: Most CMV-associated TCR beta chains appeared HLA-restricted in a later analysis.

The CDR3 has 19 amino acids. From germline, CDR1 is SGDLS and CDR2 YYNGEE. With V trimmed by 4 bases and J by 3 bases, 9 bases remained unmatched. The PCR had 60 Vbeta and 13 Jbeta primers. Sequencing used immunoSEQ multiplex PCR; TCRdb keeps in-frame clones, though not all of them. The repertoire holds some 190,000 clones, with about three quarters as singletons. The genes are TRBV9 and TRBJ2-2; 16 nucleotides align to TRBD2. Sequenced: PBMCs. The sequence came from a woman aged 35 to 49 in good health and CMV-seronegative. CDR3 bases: TGTGCCAGCAGCCCACCGGGACTAGCGGGAGGGTCCTACACCGGGGAGCTGTTTTTT. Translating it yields CASSPPGLAGGSYTGELFF.